There are a few counts of the clone carrying this T cell receptor (beta chain). Antigen specificity is unknown. This entry comes from a study of T-cell reconstitution after alpha-beta-depleted transplantation in children. Study findings and constraints: Approximately two months post-transplant, alpha-beta T cells reportedly originated from several hundred expanded graft clones.

Molecular barcoding with unique molecular identifiers was used for the TCRbeta library. In TCRdb, the PCR reads were re-called with MiXCR into one record per CDR3 protein. The sample includes 450,000 to 700,000 distinct CDR3 sequences, roughly 27% seen only once; the top ten take 30% to 45%. The TCR was taken from a boy under two years old with Wiskott-Aldrich syndrome, due to receive a stem cell transplant. The specimen was PBMCs, collected before TCRalphabeta/CD19-depleted stem cell transplant.

CDR3 loop: CASSYPVHLEQWGTDTQYF. In DNA form, the CDR3 reads TGTGCCAGCAGTTACCCCGTACATCTGGAACAGTGGGGCACAGATACGCAGTATTTT. The rearrangement links TRBV28 to TRBJ2-3, with no clear D. Per germline, CDR1 MDHEN and CDR2 SYDVKM. This CDR3 has 19 amino acids. V was shortened by 4 bases and J by 1 base, with 24 bases between the two germline ends.